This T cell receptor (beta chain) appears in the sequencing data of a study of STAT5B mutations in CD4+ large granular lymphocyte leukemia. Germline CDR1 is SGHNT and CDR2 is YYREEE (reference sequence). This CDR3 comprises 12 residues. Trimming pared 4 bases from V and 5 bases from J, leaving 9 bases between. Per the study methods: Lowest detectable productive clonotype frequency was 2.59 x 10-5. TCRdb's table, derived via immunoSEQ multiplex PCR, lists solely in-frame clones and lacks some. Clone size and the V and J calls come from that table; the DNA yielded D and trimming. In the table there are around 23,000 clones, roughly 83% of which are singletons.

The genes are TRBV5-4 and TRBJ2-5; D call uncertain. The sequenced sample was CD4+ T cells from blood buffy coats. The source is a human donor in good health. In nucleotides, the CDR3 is TGTGCCAGCAGCGGTGAGGCTGAGACCCAGTACTTC. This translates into CASSGEAETQYF.